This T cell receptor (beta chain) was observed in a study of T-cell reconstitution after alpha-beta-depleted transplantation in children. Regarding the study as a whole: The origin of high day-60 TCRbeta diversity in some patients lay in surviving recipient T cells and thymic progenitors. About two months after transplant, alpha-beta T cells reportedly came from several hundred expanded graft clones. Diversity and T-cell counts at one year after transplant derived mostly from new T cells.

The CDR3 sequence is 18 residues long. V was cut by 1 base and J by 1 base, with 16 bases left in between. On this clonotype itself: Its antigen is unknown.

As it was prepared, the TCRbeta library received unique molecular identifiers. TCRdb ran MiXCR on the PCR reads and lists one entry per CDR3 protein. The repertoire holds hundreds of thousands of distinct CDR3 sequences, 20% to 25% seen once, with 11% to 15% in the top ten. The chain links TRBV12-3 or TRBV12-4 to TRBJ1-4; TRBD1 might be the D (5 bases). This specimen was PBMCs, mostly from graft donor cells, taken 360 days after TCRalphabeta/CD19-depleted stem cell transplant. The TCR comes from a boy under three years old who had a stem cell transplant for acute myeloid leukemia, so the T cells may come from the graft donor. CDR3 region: CASSLDPAWGETNEKLFF. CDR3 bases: TGTGCCAGCAGTTTAGACCCAGCCTGGGGGGAAACTAATGAAAAACTGTTTTTT.